The 9 T cell receptor beta chains below all came from one sample that was sequenced in a study of shared clonotypes between healthy human individuals. Sequencing used immunoSEQ multiplex PCR; TCRdb keeps in-frame clones, though not all of them. The repertoire has around 600,000 clones, 98% of them found once; the top ten carry 0.3%. Naive CD8 cells comprised CD45RO-negative, CCR7-positively selected cells, excluding terminally differentiated effector memory CD45RA+ cells. The sequenced sample consisted of naive CD8+ T cells sorted from blood. The receptors were gathered from a man aged 30-40 years in good health.

The V and J genes are TRBV6-4 and TRBJ2-3; maybe TRBD2 (6 bases). From germline, CDR1 is MRHNA and CDR2 SNTAGT. The CDR3 runs to 15 residues. V gave up 3 bases and J gave up 1 base, with 11 bases separating them. In nucleotides, the CDR3 is TGTGCCAGCAGTGAAGTGTCGGGAGGCACAGATACGCAGTATTTT. Translated, it gives CASSEVSGGTDTQYF.

The chain couples TRBV29-1 to TRBJ1-1; D gene uncertain. There are 11 residues in the CDR3. With 4 bases removed from V and 6 bases from J, the gap between germline ends came to 9 bases. Germline-derived CDR1 and CDR2 are SQVTM and ANQGSEA. In DNA, the CDR3 is TGCAGCGTTGTGCCGGGTTCTGAAGCTTTCTTT. Translated: CSVVPGSEAFF. The full variable domain, completed using reference TRBV29-1 and TRBJ1-1, is SAVISQKPSRDICQRGTSLTIQCQVDSQVTMMFWYRQQPGQSLTLIATANQGSEATYESGFVIDKFPISRPNLTFSTLTVSNMSPEDSSIYLCSVVPGSEAFFGQGTRLTVV.

V gene TRBV29-1 combines with J gene TRBJ2-1; 8 positions match TRBD1. The V segment lost 6 bases and the J segment 1 base; nucleotides outside the gene matches: 2. The V gene's germline CDR1 is SQVTM and CDR2 ANQGSEA. The CDR3 consists of 13 residues. CDR3 nucleotides: TGCAGCGTCACAGGGGGGTCCTACAATGAGCAGTTCTTC. Translating gives CSVTGGSYNEQFF.

This clone showed up just once. CDR3 residues: CASSLARDRGPIQYF. CDR3 in DNA: TGTGCCAGCAGCTTGGCCCGTGACAGGGGGCCCATTCAGTACTTC. This chain connects TRBV5-6 to TRBJ2-4, with 10 bases aligning to TRBD1. Germline V gene data show CDR1 as SGHDT and CDR2 as YYEEEE. V was clipped by 0 bases and J by 9 bases; unmatched bases: 6. The CDR3 length is 15 residues.

V is TRBV27 and J is TRBJ1-5; no firm D call. CDR1 is MNHEY, CDR2 SMNVEV, per germline (reference sequence). CDR3 size: 15 residues. V was shortened by 4 bases and J by 1 base, with 11 bases between the two germline ends. As DNA, the CDR3 is TGTGCCAGCAGTTCCCTTACCGGGAGCAATCAGCCCCAGCATTTT. Translation gives CASSSLTGSNQPQHF.

This chain links TRBV4-1 with TRBJ1-5; D not certain. The V and J ends lost 0 bases and 7 bases respectively, with 13 bases between them. Germline CDR1 is MGHRA and CDR2 is YSYEKL. The CDR3 consists of 15 residues. The CDR3 DNA follows: TGCGCCAGCAGCCAAGATGGGGTCCCCCACCAGCCCCAGCATTTT. Residues: CASSQDGVPHQPQHF.

V usage is TRBV2 and J usage is TRBJ1-4, with D possibly TRBD1 on 5 matching bases. This CDR3 region has 16 residues. Germline-derived CDR1 and CDR2 are SNHLY and FYNNEI. The germline V and J ends were trimmed by 3 bases and 1 base, with 12 bases remaining between them. Here the CDR3 reads CASSEPGVGTNEKLFF. CDR3 nucleotides: TGTGCCAGCAGTGAGCCGGGGGTAGGAACTAATGAAAAACTGTTTTTT.

This rearrangement joins TRBV5-4 to TRBJ2-7; 8 bases fit TRBD2. This CDR3 has 15 residues. Germline assignment: CDR1 SGHNT and CDR2 YYREEE (reference sequence). J lost 4 bases, V lost 4 bases, and 10 bases had no gene match. CDR3 DNA: TGTGCCAGCAGCCGGAAAGCGGGAGCCCCATACGAGCAGTACTTC. Amino acids: CASSRKAGAPYEQYF. Looking up the rest from reference TRBV5-4 and TRBJ2-7 gives the full variable domain: ETGVTQSPTHLIKTRGQQVTLRCSSQSGHNTVSWYQQALGQGPQFIFQYYREEENGRGNFPPRFSGLQFPNYSSELNVNALELDDSALYLCASSRKAGAPYEQYFGPGTRLTVT.

This clone occurred a few times. The chain is built from TRBV12-5 and TRBJ2-1, with D perhaps matching TRBD1 (5 bases). The V gene's germline CDR1 is LGHNT and CDR2 FRNRAP. The CDR3 has 15 amino acids. Trimming took 7 bases from V and 8 from J, leaving 21 bases between them. The CDR3: CASAVGATLMDEQFF. In DNA, the CDR3 is TGTGCTAGTGCGGTTGGGGCTACCCTCATGGATGAGCAGTTCTTC.